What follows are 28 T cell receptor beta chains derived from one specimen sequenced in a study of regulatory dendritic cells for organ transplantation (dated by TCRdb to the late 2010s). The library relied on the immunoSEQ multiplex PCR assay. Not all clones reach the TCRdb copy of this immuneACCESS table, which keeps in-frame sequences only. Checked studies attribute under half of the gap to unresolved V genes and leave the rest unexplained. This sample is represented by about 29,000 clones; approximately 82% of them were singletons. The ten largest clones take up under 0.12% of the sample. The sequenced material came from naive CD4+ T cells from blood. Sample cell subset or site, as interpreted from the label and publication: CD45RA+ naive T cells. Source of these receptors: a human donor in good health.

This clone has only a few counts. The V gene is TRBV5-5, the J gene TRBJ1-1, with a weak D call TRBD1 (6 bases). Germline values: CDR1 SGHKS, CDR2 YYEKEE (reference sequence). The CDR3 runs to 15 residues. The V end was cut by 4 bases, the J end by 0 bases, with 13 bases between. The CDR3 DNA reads TGTGCCAGCAGCCCCAGGGGTTCCCTGAACACTGAAGCTTTCTTT. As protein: CASSPRGSLNTEAFF. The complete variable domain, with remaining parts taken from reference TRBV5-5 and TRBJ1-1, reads DAGVTQSPTHLIKTRGQQVTLRCSPISGHKSVSWYQQVLGQGPQFIFQYYEKEERGRGNFPDRFSARQFPNYSSELNVNALLLGDSALYLCASSPRGSLNTEAFFGQGTRLTVV.

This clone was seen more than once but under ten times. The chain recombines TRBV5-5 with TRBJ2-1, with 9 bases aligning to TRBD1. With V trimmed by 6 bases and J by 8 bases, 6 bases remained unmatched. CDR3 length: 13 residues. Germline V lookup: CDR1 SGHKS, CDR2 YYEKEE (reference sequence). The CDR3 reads CASTDGQGYEQFF. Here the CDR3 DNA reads TGTGCCAGCACCGACGGACAGGGGTATGAGCAGTTCTTC.

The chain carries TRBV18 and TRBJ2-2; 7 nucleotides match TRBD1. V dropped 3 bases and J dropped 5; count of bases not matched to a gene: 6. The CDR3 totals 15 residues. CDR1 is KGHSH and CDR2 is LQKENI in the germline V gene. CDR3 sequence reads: CASSPLQTGTGELFF. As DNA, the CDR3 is TGTGCCAGCTCACCTCTTCAGACAGGGACCGGGGAGCTGTTTTTT.

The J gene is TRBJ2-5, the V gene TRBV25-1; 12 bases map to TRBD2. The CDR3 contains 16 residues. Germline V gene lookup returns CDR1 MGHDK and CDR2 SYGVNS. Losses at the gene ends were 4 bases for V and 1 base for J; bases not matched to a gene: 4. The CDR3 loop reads CASSAWTSGAQETQYF. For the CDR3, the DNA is TGTGCCAGCAGTGCCTGGACTAGCGGGGCCCAAGAGACCCAGTACTTC.

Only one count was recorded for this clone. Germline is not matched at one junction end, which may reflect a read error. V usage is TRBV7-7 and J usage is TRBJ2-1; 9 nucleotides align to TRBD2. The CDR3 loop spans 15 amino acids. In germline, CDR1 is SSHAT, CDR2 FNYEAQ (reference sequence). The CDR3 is CASSPTSGEYNEQFF. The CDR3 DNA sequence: TGTGCTAGCAGCCCGACTAGCGGAGAGTACAATGAGCAGTTCTTC. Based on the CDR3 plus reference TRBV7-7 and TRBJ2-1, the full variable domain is GAGVSQSPRYKVTKRGQDVTLRCDPISSHATLYWYQQALGQGPEFLTYFNYEAQPDKSGLPSDRFSAERPEGSISTLTIQRTEQRDSAMYRCASSPTSGEYNEQFFGPGTRLTVL.

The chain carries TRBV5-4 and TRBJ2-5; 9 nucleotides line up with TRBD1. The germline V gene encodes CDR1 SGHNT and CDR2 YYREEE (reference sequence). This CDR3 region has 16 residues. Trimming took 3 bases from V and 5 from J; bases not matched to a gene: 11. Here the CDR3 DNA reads TGTGCCAGCAGCTGGAACAGGGGGCGAACGGTTGAGACCCAGTACTTC. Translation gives CASSWNRGRTVETQYF.

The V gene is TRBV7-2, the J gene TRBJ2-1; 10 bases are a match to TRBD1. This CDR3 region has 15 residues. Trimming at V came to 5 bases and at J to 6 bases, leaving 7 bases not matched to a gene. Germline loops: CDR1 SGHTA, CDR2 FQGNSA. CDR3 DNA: TGTGCCAGCAGCCATCCGGGACAGGGGATCAATGAGCAGTTCTTC. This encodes CASSHPGQGINEQFF.

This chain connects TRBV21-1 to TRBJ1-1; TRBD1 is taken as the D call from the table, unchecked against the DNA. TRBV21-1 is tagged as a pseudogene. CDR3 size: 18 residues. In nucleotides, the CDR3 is TGTGCCAGCAGCAAATTGAGGGGGTCTTCAGGGATGAACACTGAAGCTTTCTTT. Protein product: CASSKLRGSSGMNTEAFF.

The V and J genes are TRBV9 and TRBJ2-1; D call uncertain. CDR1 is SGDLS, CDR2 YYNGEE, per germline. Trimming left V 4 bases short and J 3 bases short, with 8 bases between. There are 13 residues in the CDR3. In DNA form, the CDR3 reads TGTGCCAGCAGCCAAGACAACTACAATGAGCAGTTCTTC. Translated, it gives CASSQDNYNEQFF.

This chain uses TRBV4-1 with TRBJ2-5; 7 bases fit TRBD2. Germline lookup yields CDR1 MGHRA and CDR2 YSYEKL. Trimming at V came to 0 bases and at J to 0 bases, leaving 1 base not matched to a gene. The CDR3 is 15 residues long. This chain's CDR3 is CASSQDGTNQETQYF. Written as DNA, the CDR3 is TGCGCCAGCAGCCAAGATGGGACTAACCAAGAGACCCAGTACTTC.

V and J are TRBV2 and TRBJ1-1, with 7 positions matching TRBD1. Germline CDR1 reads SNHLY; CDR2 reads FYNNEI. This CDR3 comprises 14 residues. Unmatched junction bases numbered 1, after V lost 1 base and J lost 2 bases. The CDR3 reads CASSEDRGNTEAFF. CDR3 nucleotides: TGTGCCAGCAGTGAAGACAGGGGTAACACTGAAGCTTTCTTT.

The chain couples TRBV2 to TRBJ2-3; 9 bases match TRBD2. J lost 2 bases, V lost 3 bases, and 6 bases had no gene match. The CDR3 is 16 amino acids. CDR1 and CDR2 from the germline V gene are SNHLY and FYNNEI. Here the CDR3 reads CASSESAGGYTDTQYF. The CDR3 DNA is TGTGCCAGCAGTGAGTCGGCGGGGGGGTACACAGATACGCAGTATTTT.

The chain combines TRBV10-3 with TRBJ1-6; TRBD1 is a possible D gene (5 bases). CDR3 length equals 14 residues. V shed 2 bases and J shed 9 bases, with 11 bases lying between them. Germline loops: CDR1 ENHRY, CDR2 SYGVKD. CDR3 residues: CAISEGQGGSPLHF. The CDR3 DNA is TGTGCCATCAGTGAGGGGCAGGGAGGTTCACCCCTCCACTTT.

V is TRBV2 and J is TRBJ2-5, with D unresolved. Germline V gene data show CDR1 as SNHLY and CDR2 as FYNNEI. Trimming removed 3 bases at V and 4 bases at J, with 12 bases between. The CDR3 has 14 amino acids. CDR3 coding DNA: TGTGCCAGCAGTGAGAGGTCTCCAAGAGAGACCCAGTACTTC. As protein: CASSERSPRETQYF.

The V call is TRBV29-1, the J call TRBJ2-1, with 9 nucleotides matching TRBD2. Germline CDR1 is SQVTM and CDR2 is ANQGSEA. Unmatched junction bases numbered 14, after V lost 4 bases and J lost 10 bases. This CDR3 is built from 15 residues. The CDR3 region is CSVGGGSGGPGEQFF. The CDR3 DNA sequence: TGCAGCGTTGGGGGGGGTAGCGGGGGCCCCGGGGAGCAGTTCTTC.

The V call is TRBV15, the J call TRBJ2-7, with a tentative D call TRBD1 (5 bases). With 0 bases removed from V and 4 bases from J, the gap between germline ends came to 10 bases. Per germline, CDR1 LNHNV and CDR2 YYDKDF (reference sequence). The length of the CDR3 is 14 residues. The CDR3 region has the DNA TGTGCCACCAGCAGAGAACAGGAAGCTTACGAGCAGTACTTC. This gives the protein CATSREQEAYEQYF. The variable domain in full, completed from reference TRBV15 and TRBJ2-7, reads DAMVIQNPRYQVTQFGKPVTLSCSQTLNHNVMYWYQQKSSQAPKLLFHYYDKDFNNEADTPDNFQSRRPNTSFCFLDIRSPGLGDTAMYLCATSREQEAYEQYFGPGTRLTVT.

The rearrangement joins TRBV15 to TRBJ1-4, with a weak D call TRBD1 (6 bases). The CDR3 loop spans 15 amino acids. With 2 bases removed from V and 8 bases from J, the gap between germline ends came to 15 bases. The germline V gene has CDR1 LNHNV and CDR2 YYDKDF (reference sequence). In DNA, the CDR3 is TGTGCCACCAGCAGACAGGGGTTAACAGGGGAAAAACTGTTTTTT. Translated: CATSRQGLTGEKLFF.

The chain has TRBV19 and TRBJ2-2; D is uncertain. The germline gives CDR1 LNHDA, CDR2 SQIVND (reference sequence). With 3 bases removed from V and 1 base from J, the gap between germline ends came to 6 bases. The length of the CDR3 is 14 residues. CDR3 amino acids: CASSIALNTGELFF. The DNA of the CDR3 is TGTGCCAGTAGTATTGCACTGAACACCGGGGAGCTGTTTTTT.

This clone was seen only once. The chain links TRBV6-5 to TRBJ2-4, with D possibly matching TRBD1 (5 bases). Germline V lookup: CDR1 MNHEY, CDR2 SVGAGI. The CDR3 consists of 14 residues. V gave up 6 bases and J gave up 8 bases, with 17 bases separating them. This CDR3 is CASRRDWGEDIQYF. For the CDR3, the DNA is TGTGCCAGCAGACGTGATTGGGGCGAGGACATTCAGTACTTC.

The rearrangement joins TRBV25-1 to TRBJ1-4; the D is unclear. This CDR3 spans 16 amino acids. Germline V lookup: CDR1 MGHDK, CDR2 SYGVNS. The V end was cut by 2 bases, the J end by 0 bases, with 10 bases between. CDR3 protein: CASSETVLATNEKLFF. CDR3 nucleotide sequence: TGTGCCAGCAGTGAAACCGTACTTGCAACTAATGAAAAACTGTTTTTT.

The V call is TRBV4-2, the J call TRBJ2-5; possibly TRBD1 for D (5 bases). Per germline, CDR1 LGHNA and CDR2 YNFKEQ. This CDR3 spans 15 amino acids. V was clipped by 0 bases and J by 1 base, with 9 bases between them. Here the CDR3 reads CASSQDPDSQETQYF. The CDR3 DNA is TGTGCCAGCAGCCAAGATCCTGACAGCCAAGAGACCCAGTACTTC.

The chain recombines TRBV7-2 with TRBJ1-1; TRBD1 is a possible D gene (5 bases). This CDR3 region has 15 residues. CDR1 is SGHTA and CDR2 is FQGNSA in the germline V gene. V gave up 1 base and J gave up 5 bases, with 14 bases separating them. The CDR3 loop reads CASSLVGRAGTEAFF. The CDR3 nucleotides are TGTGCCAGCAGCTTAGTCGGCAGGGCGGGGACTGAAGCTTTCTTT.

This CDR3 reads CASSLISGNTIYF. CDR3 in DNA: TGTGCCAGCAGCCTAATCTCCGGAAACACCATATATTTT. The chain carries TRBV7-9 and TRBJ1-3; D gene uncertain. Between the trimmed V and J ends, which lost 5 bases and 4 bases, there was a span of 9 bases. The germline V gene encodes CDR1 SEHNR and CDR2 FQNEAQ (reference sequence). This CDR3 is 13 amino acids long. Drawing the rest from reference TRBV7-9 and TRBJ1-3, the complete variable domain is DTGVSQNPRHKITKRGQNVTFRCDPISEHNRLYWYRQTLGQGPEFLTYFQNEAQLEKSRLLSDRFSAERPKGSFSTLEIQRTEQGDSAMYLCASSLISGNTIYFGEGSWLTVV.

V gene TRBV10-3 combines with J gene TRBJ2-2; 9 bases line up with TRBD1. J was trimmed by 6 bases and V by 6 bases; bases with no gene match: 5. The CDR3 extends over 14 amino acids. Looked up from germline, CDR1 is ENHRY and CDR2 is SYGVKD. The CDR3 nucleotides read TGTGCCATCAGAGCACAGGGGGCGGCCGGGGAGCTGTTTTTT. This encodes CAIRAQGAAGELFF.

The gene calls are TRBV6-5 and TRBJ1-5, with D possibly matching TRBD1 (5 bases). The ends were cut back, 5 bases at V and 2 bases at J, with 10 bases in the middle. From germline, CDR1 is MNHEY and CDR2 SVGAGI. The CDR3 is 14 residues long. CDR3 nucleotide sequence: TGTGCCAGCAGTGATGGGGCGGGCAATCAGCCCCAGCATTTT. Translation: CASSDGAGNQPQHF.

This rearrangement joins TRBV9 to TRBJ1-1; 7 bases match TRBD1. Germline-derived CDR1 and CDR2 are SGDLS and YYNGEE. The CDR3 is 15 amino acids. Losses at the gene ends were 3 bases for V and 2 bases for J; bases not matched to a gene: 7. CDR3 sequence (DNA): TGTGCCAGCAGCGCTCCCGGGACAGAAAACACTGAAGCTTTCTTT. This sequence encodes CASSAPGTENTEAFF.

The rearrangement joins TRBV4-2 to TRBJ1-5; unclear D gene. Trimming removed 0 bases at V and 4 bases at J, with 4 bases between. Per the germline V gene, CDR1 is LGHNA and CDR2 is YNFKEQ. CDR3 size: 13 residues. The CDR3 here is CASSQDSNQPQHF. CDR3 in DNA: TGTGCCAGCAGCCAAGATTCGAATCAGCCCCAGCATTTT.

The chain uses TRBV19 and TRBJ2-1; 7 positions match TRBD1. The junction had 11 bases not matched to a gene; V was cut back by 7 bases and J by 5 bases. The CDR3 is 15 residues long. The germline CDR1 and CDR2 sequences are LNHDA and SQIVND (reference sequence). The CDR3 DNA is TGTGCCAGTATGGGTTACAGGGGTTTTCACAATGAGCAGTTCTTC. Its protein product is CASMGYRGFHNEQFF.